This entry lists 14 T cell receptor beta chains sequenced from one sample in a study of blood T cells in healthy people across ages. Primed by a sample-barcoded 5' primer and a J-beta primer mix, a second PCR proceeded for about 6 to 12 cycles. One entry per CDR3 protein results from TCRdb running MiXCR on the 5' RACE reads. The repertoire holds hundreds of thousands of distinct CDR3 sequences, with 25% to 30% as singletons. Source material: blood. The receptors were gathered from a woman in her 70s in good health.

Only a few counts were recorded for this clonotype. The gene calls are TRBV20-1 and TRBJ1-4; D remains unclear. CDR3 length equals 13 residues. The V end lost 6 bases, the J end lost 5 bases, and 13 bases lay between the germline ends. CDR1 and CDR2 (germline): DFQATT, SNEGSKA (reference sequence). The CDR3, as DNA: TGCAGTGCGAGGCGGAAAGGCAATGAAAAACTGTTTTTT. It codes for CSARRKGNEKLFF.

V and J are TRBV29-1 and TRBJ2-5, with D possibly matching TRBD2 (6 bases). TRBJ2-7 explains the end of the DNA better; the J call may be wrong. The CDR3 is 12 residues long. Germline V lookup: CDR1 SQVTM, CDR2 ANQGSEA. This chain's CDR3 is CSVVGDLSEQYF. DNA of the CDR3: TGCAGCGTTGTTGGGGACTTGAGCGAGCAGTACTTC.

The CDR3 spells CASRQGLDTQYF. The CDR3 bases are TGTGCCAGCAGGCAGGGGTTAGATACGCAGTATTTT. This chain uses TRBV2 with TRBJ2-3; weak D call: TRBD1 (6 bases). This CDR3 has 12 amino acids. CDR1 is SNHLY and CDR2 is FYNNEI in the germline V gene. Trimming cost V 6 bases and J 5 bases, with 9 bases left between them.

This clonotype was counted between two and nine times. The V call is TRBV5-1, the J call TRBJ1-5; no clear D. V was clipped by 2 bases and J by 5 bases, with 8 bases between them. Germline V CDR1 and CDR2: SGHRS, YFSETQ. The CDR3 extends over 13 amino acids. CDR3 protein: CASSFDPDQPQHF. In DNA, the CDR3 is TGCGCCAGCAGCTTCGACCCGGATCAGCCCCAGCATTTT.

This clonotype turned up a few times. V usage is TRBV7-2 and J usage is TRBJ2-2; D call uncertain. Looked up from germline, CDR1 is SGHTA and CDR2 is FQGNSA. This CDR3 contains 15 residues. V was cut by 5 bases and J by 5 bases, with 15 bases left in between. The CDR3 DNA follows: TGTGCCAGCAGCATAACCGGGCCCAGTACCGGGGAGCTGTTTTTT. This gives the protein CASSITGPSTGELFF.

In this sample, this clonotype turned up once. The chain carries TRBV2 and TRBJ2-3; D remains unclear. The V gene's germline CDR1 is SNHLY and CDR2 FYNNEI. Trimming cost V 0 bases and J 5 bases, with 6 bases left between them. The CDR3 sequence is 13 residues long. DNA for the CDR3: TGTGCCAGCAGTGAAGCGGCGGAAGATACGCAGTATTTT. Translation: CASSEAAEDTQYF.

This clonotype was seen a handful of times. V is TRBV28 and J is TRBJ2-7; 9 nucleotides agree with TRBD2. CDR1 is MDHEN and CDR2 is SYDVKM in the germline V gene. This CDR3 has 15 residues. V was pared by 2 bases and J by 4 bases, with 6 bases of the junction left unmatched. CDR3 in DNA: TGTGCCAGCAGTTTAGCGGGAGGGCACACATACGAGCAGTACTTC. It codes for CASSLAGGHTYEQYF.

This clonotype was counted between two and nine times. The rearrangement links TRBV6-2 or TRBV6-3 to TRBJ1-3, with D maybe TRBD1 (6 bases). The CDR3 is made up of 16 amino acids. Per the germline V gene, CDR1 is MNHEY and CDR2 is SVGEGT. The germline V and J ends were trimmed by 0 bases and 6 bases, with 15 bases remaining between them. CDR3 amino acids: CASSYSWGLGENTIYF. The CDR3 DNA follows: TGTGCCAGCAGTTACTCATGGGGGCTCGGAGAAAACACCATATATTTT.

The V and J genes are TRBV5-4 and TRBJ1-4; D possibly corresponds to TRBD1 (5 bases). Germline V CDR1 and CDR2: SGHNT, YYREEE (reference sequence). CDR3 length equals 15 residues. The germline V and J ends were trimmed by 2 bases and 2 bases, with 10 bases remaining between them. The CDR3 region is CASSFKGTTNEKLFF. CDR3 DNA: TGTGCCAGCAGCTTTAAAGGGACGACTAATGAAAAACTGTTTTTT.

A few counts support this clonotype. The chain recombines TRBV28 with TRBJ2-7, with D tentatively TRBD2 (5 bases). CDR3 size: 17 residues. Trimming took off 2 bases at V and 1 base at J, with 18 bases between the two ends. Germline-derived CDR1 and CDR2 are MDHEN and SYDVKM. Written as DNA, the CDR3 is TGTGCCAGCAGTTTACCACGCAACCTCCGGGATTCCTACGAGCAGTACTTC. It specifies CASSLPRNLRDSYEQYF.

Turning to this clonotype: One end of the junction is discordant with germline, which a read error may explain. The chain joins TRBV6-2 or TRBV6-3 to TRBJ2-5; 7 bases are shared with TRBD2. The tail of the sequence fits TRBJ2-1 better, so the J call may be wrong. Germline CDR1 MNHEY, CDR2 SVGEGT. The CDR3 consists of 16 residues. The CDR3 here is CASSDTSGMGRNGQFF. CDR3 bases: TGTGCCAGCAGTGATACAAGCGGGATGGGGCGGAATGGGCAGTTCTTC.

Many counts were recorded for this clonotype. The chain joins TRBV7-2 to TRBJ2-5; possibly TRBD1 for D (5 bases). V was clipped by 5 bases and J by 1 base, with 8 bases between them. Germline assignment: CDR1 SGHTA and CDR2 FQGNSA. This CDR3 has 13 residues. The CDR3 loop reads CASSGALQETQYF. CDR3 sequence (DNA): TGTGCCAGCAGCGGGGCCCTCCAAGAGACCCAGTACTTC. Drawing the rest from reference TRBV7-2 and TRBJ2-5, the complete variable domain is GAGVSQSPSNKVTEKGKDVELRCDPISGHTALYWYRQSLGQGLEFLIYFQGNSAPDKSGLPSDRFSAERTGGSVSTLTIQRTQQEDSAVYLCASSGALQETQYFGPGTRLLVL.

This clonotype has just a few counts. V is TRBV5-1 and J is TRBJ1-5; D is possibly TRBD1 (6 bases). Trimming removed 1 base at V and 4 bases at J, with 12 bases between. Germline CDR1 is SGHRS and CDR2 is YFSETQ. The CDR3 has 15 amino acids. CDR3 DNA sequence: TGCGCCAGCAGCTTGTACGGAGACAGGAATCAGCCCCAGCATTTT. Translated: CASSLYGDRNQPQHF.

The chain uses TRBV20-1 and TRBJ2-2; 12 nucleotides line up with TRBD1. Germline V gene lookup returns CDR1 DFQATT and CDR2 SNEGSKA (reference sequence). This CDR3 has 14 residues. Trimming removed 6 bases from V and 3 bases from J; junction bases left unmatched: 2. The CDR3 is CSAGQGADTGELFF. The CDR3 nucleotides read TGCAGTGCGGGACAGGGGGCGGACACCGGGGAGCTGTTTTTT.